These 20 T cell receptor beta chains originate from one sample sequenced in a study of beta chain features in type 1 diabetes. Since all of the isolated RNA was reverse transcribed, expressed TCRB transcripts were what got sequenced. Assay: immunoSEQ multiplex PCR; the TCRdb copy retains only in-frame clones and omits some. This sample has 140,000 or so clones, with roughly 10% found just once. The source material was naive CD4+ T cells from blood. These receptors were taken from a man aged 18-30 years in good health.

This clone was counted between two and nine times. The chain recombines TRBV10-3 with TRBJ1-6; TRBD1 might be the D (6 bases). CDR1 is ENHRY, CDR2 SYGVKD, per germline. V lost 2 bases and J 7 bases, leaving 9 bases between the germline ends. The CDR3 totals 14 residues. CDR3 in amino acids: CAISEQGRNSPLHF. For the CDR3, the DNA is TGTGCCATCAGTGAGCAGGGGAGAAATTCACCCCTCCACTTT.

This clone was found a few times. This chain connects TRBV20-1 to TRBJ1-6; D is perhaps TRBD1 (5 bases). With 4 bases removed from V and 17 bases from J, the gap between germline ends came to 15 bases. This CDR3 spans 11 amino acids. Germline lookup yields CDR1 DFQATT and CDR2 SNEGSKA (reference sequence). Here the CDR3 reads CSATNGGIVHF. In DNA form, the CDR3 reads TGCAGTGCTACCAACGGGGGGATCGTCCACTTT.

About this clone itself: A read error may account for a junction end that differs from germline. The chain combines TRBV5-4 with TRBJ2-5, with TRBD2 identical over 8 bases. Germline values: CDR1 SGHNT, CDR2 YYREEE (reference sequence). The CDR3 covers 15 residues. The CDR3 DNA is TGTGCCGGCAGCCCTCCGACCGGGGGGGGAGAGACCCAGTACTTC. It specifies CAGSPPTGGGETQYF.

The gene calls are TRBV7-2 and TRBJ2-7; 11 nucleotides align to TRBD2. The CDR3 totals 17 residues. In germline, CDR1 is SGHTA, CDR2 FQGNSA. Trimming took 2 bases from V and 7 from J; bases not matched to a gene: 13. In DNA, the CDR3 is TGTGCCAGCAGCTTATTAGCTAGCGGGGGGCTGCCGGGAGAGCAGTACTTC. Translation gives CASSLLASGGLPGEQYF. Filled out from reference TRBV7-2 and TRBJ2-7, the complete variable domain reads GAGVSQSPSNKVTEKGKDVELRCDPISGHTALYWYRQSLGQGLEFLIYFQGNSAPDKSGLPSDRFSAERTGGSVSTLTIQRTQQEDSAVYLCASSLLASGGLPGEQYFGPGTRLTVT.

The rearrangement links TRBV2 to TRBJ1-5; 8 nucleotides match TRBD1. There are 14 residues in the CDR3. After removal of 5 bases from V and 5 bases from J, the junction contained 5 bases not matched to a gene. In germline, CDR1 is SNHLY, CDR2 FYNNEI. In DNA form, the CDR3 reads TGTGCCAGCAGTACGGACAGGGTAGATCAGCCCCAGCATTTT. Translating it yields CASSTDRVDQPQHF. Drawing the rest from reference TRBV2 and TRBJ1-5, the complete variable domain is EPEVTQTPSHQVTQMGQEVILRCVPISNHLYFYWYRQILGQKVEFLVSFYNNEISEKSEIFDDQFSVERPDGSNFTLKIRSTKLEDSAMYFCASSTDRVDQPQHFGDGTRLSIL.

The V and J genes are TRBV19 and TRBJ2-1, with TRBD1 matching 8 bases. CDR3 length equals 15 residues. Germline V lookup: CDR1 LNHDA, CDR2 SQIVND (reference sequence). Unmatched junction bases numbered 4, after V lost 6 bases and J lost 0 bases. The CDR3, as DNA: TGTGCCAGTAGCCGACAGGGGAGCTCCTACAATGAGCAGTTCTTC. It codes for CASSRQGSSYNEQFF.

This clone was counted ten times or more. V usage is TRBV14 and J usage is TRBJ2-2, with D maybe TRBD1 (6 bases). The V end was cut by 0 bases, the J end by 4 bases, with 12 bases between. This CDR3 has 16 amino acids. The germline gives CDR1 SGHDN, CDR2 FVKESK. The CDR3 here is CASSQERGRFTGELFF. The DNA for the CDR3 is TGTGCCAGCAGCCAAGAAAGGGGGAGATTCACCGGGGAGCTGTTTTTT.

This clone occurred a few times. The chain combines TRBV30 with TRBJ2-2, with TRBD2 identical over 14 bases. Germline V CDR1 and CDR2: GTSNPN, SVGIG (reference sequence). After removal of 8 bases from V and 7 bases from J, the junction contained 15 bases not matched to a gene. The CDR3 has 17 amino acids. CDR3 loop: CAAPGLAGGRVSGELFF. CDR3 DNA: TGTGCCGCCCCCGGACTAGCGGGGGGCCGGGTAAGCGGGGAGCTGTTTTTT.

This clone was counted only a few times. This chain joins TRBV5-4 and TRBJ2-3, with TRBD2 identical over 13 bases. This CDR3 spans 16 amino acids. Germline CDR1 is SGHNT and CDR2 is YYREEE (reference sequence). After removal of 5 bases from V and 2 bases from J, the junction contained 5 bases not matched to a gene. Here the CDR3 reads CASRAGTSGVTDTQYF. The CDR3 DNA reads TGTGCCAGCAGAGCGGGGACTAGCGGGGTCACAGATACGCAGTATTTT.

The chain recombines TRBV14 with TRBJ1-2; D remains unclear. Between the trimmed V and J ends, which lost 1 base and 0 bases, there was a span of 12 bases. The CDR3 is 16 residues long. Germline CDR1 is SGHDN and CDR2 is FVKESK. CDR3 bases: TGTGCCAGCAGCCAAGTACAGCCTATAGCTAACTATGGCTACACCTTC. The encoded protein is CASSQVQPIANYGYTF.

This clone was seen only a few times. V usage is TRBV7-2 and J usage is TRBJ2-1; 8 bases are a match to TRBD2. V dropped 5 bases and J dropped 6; count of bases not matched to a gene: 12. Per the germline V gene, CDR1 is SGHTA and CDR2 is FQGNSA. The CDR3 length is 16 residues. For the CDR3, the DNA is TGTGCCAGCAGCCCCCCCGGGACTAGAAGGCTCAATGAGCAGTTCTTC. It specifies CASSPPGTRRLNEQFF.

This clone was seen a few times. The chain has TRBV5-6 and TRBJ2-3, with 7 nucleotides matching TRBD2. Germline assignment: CDR1 SGHDT and CDR2 YYEEEE. V trimming: 3 bases; J trimming: 2 bases; junction bases outside the gene matches: 12. This CDR3 is built from 17 residues. CDR3 nucleotide sequence: TGTGCCAGCAGCTCCTCAGGGAGGGCGGCAATCACAGATACGCAGTATTTT. Protein product: CASSSSGRAAITDTQYF.

This rearrangement joins TRBV5-1 to TRBJ2-5, with 8 bases aligning to TRBD2. Trimming took 5 bases from V and 0 from J; bases not matched to a gene: 3. The CDR3 is 14 residues long. The germline V gene has CDR1 SGHRS and CDR2 YFSETQ. The CDR3 DNA sequence: TGCGCCAGCAGGGCTAGCGGGTACCAAGAGACCCAGTACTTC. Protein product: CASRASGYQETQYF.

This clone came up a few times. This chain links TRBV5-5 with TRBJ2-5; tentatively, D is TRBD1 (6 bases). Germline assignment: CDR1 SGHKS and CDR2 YYEKEE (reference sequence). V was pared by 4 bases and J by 4 bases, with 11 bases between. The CDR3 covers 13 residues. This CDR3 is CASSQGSRETQYF. The CDR3 coding sequence is TGTGCCAGCAGCCAGGGGAGCCGAGAGACCCAGTACTTC.

The CDR3 DNA sequence: TGTGCCAGCAGCTTAGTAGCAGGGCTGTCAGCAACTAATGAAAAACTGTTTTTT. Amino acid sequence: CASSLVAGLSATNEKLFF. This chain joins TRBV13 and TRBJ1-4; TRBD1 is a possible D gene (5 bases). V was shortened by 1 base and J by 0 bases, with 15 bases between the two germline ends. Germline CDR1 reads PRHDT; CDR2 reads FYEKMQ (reference sequence). CDR3 length equals 18 residues.

This clone showed up just a few times. A junction boundary mismatches the germline segment, possibly from a read error. This CDR3 reads CASSLGLGQLYSF. The CDR3 DNA reads TGTGCCAGCAGCTTAGGTCTTGGACAGCTTTATTCCTTC. The gene calls are TRBV11-2 and TRBJ1-2; tentatively, D is TRBD1 (6 bases). The CDR3 has 13 residues. Per the germline V gene, CDR1 is SGHAT and CDR2 is FQNNGV.

This chain joins TRBV19 and TRBJ1-2, with TRBD1 as a possible D gene (6 bases). Germline CDR1 reads LNHDA; CDR2 reads SQIVND (reference sequence). V shed 6 bases and J shed 7 bases, with 15 bases lying between them. This CDR3 is 13 amino acids long. CDR3 sequence reads: CASRQAGTRGYTF. Written as DNA, the CDR3 is TGTGCCAGTAGACAAGCCGGGACACGTGGCTACACCTTC.

A few counts support this clone. At one boundary the junction diverges from the germline segment, which might be a read error. J is TRBJ2-3 and V is TRBV6-1; the match to TRBD1 covers 10 bases. This CDR3 comprises 13 residues. Germline loops: CDR1 MNHNS, CDR2 SASEGT. In DNA form, the CDR3 reads TGTGCCAGCAGAGAAGACAGGGGGCATACGCAGTATTTT. It codes for CASREDRGHTQYF.

This clone was observed a few times. CDR3 bases: TGTGCCAGCTCAAGGGAGAAGGGTGACAATCAGCCCCAGCATTTT. Translation gives CASSREKGDNQPQHF. V and J are TRBV18 and TRBJ1-5, with D hard to call. CDR1 and CDR2 (germline): KGHSH, LQKENI. The CDR3 has 15 amino acids. Trimming left V 5 bases short and J 3 bases short, with 14 bases between.

V is TRBV14 and J is TRBJ2-5, with 7 bases identical to TRBD1. The CDR3 has 15 amino acids. Germline V CDR1 and CDR2: SGHDN, FVKESK. Germline trimming cut 5 bases from V and 0 bases from J; bases unmatched to any gene: 6. The CDR3 DNA reads TGTGCCAGCAGCACTGGGACAGTTTACCAAGAGACCCAGTACTTC. It yields the protein CASSTGTVYQETQYF.